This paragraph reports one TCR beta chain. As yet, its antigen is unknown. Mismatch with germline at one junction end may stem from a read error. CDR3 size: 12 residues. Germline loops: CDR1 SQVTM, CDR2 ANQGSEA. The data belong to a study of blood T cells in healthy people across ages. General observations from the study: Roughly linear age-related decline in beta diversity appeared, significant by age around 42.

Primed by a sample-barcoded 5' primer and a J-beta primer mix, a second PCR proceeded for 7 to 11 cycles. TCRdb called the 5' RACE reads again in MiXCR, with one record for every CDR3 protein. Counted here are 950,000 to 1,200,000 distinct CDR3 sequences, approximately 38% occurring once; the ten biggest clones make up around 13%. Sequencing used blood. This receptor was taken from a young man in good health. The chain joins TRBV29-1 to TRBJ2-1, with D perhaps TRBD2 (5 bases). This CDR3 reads CSVRAVYNEQFF. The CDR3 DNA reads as TGTAGCGTTCGCGCGGTCTACAATGAGCAGTTCTTC.